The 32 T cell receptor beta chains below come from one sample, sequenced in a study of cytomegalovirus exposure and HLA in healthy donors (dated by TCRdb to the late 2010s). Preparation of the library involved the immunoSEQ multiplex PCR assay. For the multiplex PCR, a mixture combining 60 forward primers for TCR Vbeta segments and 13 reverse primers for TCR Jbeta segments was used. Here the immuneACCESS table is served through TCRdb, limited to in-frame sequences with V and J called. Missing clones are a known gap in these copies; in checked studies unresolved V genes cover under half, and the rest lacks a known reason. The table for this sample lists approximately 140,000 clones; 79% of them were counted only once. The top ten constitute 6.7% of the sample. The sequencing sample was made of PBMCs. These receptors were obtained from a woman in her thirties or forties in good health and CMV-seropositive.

CDR3 bases: TGCAGTGCTGCTCAGGGTTTGGGCTACACCTTC. Protein: CSAAQGLGYTF. This chain links TRBV20-1 with TRBJ1-2; weak D call: TRBD1 (5 bases). The V gene's germline CDR1 is DFQATT and CDR2 SNEGSKA (reference sequence). Trimming left V 5 bases short and J 8 bases short, with 12 bases between. This CDR3 contains 11 residues.

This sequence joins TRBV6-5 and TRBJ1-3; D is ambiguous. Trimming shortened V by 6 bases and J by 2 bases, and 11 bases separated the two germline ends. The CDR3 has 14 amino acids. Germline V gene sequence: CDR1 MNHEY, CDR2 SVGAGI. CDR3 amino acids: CASSRSVPGNTIYF. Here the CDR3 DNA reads TGTGCCAGCAGCCGTTCGGTTCCTGGAAACACCATATATTTT.

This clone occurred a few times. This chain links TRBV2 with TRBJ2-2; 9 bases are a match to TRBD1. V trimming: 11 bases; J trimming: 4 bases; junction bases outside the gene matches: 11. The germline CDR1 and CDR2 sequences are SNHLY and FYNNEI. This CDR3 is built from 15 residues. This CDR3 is CAGDTGTGRTGELFF. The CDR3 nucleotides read TGTGCCGGAGACACCGGGACAGGGCGCACCGGGGAGCTGTTTTTT. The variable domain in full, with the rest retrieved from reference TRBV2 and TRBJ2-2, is EPEVTQTPSHQVTQMGQEVILRCVPISNHLYFYWYRQILGQKVEFLVSFYNNEISEKSEIFDDQFSVERPDGSNFTLKIRSTKLEDSAMYFCAGDTGTGRTGELFFGEGSRLTVL.

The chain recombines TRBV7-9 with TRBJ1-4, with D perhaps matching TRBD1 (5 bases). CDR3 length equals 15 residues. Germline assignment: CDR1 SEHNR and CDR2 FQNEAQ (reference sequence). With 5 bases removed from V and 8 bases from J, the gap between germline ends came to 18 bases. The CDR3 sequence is CASSAILQRGEKLFF. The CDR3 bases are TGTGCCAGCAGCGCTATCCTGCAAAGGGGCGAAAAACTGTTTTTT.

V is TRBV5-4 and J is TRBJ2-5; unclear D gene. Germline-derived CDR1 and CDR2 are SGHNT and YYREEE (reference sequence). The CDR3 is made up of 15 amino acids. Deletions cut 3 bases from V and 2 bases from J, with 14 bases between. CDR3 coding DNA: TGTGCCAGCAGCTCTAGTCCTGAATCGCAAGAGACCCAGTACTTC. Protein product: CASSSSPESQETQYF.

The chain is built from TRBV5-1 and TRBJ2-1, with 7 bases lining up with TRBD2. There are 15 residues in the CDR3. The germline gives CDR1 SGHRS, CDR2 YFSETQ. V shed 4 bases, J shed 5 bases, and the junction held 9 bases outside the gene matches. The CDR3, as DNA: TGCGCCAGCAGCCCGGACCCCGGGACTAACAATGAGCAGTTCTTC. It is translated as CASSPDPGTNNEQFF.

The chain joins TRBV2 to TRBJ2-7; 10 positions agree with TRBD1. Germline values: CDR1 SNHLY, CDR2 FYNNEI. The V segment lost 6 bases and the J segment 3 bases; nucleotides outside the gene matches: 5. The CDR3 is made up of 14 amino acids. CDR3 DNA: TGTGCCAGCAGCTTGGGACAGGGGATCTACGAGCAGTACTTC. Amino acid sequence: CASSLGQGIYEQYF.

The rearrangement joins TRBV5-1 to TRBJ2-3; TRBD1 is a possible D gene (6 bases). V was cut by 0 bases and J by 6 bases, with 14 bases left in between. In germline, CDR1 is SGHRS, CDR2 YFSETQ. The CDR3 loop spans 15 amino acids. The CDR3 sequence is CASSLDRAGRDTQYF. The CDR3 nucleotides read TGCGCCAGCAGCTTGGACAGGGCGGGCAGGGATACGCAGTATTTT.

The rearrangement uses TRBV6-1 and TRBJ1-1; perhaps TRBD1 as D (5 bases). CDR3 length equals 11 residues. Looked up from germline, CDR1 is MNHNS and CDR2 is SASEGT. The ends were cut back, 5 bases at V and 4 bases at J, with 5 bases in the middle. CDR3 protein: CASSQGTEAFF. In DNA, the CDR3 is TGTGCCAGCAGTCAGGGCACTGAAGCTTTCTTT.

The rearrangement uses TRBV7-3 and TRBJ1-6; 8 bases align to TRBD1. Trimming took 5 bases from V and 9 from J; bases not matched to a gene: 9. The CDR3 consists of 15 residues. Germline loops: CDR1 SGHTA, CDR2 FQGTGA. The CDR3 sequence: CASSQGVDRASPLHF. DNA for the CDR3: TGTGCCAGCAGCCAAGGGGTGGACAGGGCTTCACCCCTCCACTTT.

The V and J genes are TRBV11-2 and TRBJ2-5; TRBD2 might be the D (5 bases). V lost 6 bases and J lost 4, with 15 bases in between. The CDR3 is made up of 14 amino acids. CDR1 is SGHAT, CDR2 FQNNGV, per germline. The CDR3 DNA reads TGTGCCAGCAGTCGAGGGTCCGGTTTAGAGACCCAGTACTTC. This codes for CASSRGSGLETQYF.

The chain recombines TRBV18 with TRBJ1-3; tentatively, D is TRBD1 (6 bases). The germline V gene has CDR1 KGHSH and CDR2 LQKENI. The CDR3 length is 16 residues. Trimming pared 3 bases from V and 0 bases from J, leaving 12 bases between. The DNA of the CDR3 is TGTGCCAGCTCACCCTACGGACAGAGCTCTGGAAACACCATATATTTT. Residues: CASSPYGQSSGNTIYF. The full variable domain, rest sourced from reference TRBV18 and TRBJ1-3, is NAGVMQNPRHLVRRRGQEARLRCSPMKGHSHVYWYRQLPEEGLKFMVYLQKENIIDESGMPKERFSAEFPKEGPSILRIQQVVRGDSAAYFCASSPYGQSSGNTIYFGEGSWLTVV.

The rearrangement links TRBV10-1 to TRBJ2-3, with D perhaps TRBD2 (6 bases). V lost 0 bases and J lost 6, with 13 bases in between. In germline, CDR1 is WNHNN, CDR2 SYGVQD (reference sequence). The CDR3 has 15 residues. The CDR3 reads CASSESARGVDTQYF. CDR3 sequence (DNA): TGCGCCAGCAGTGAGTCGGCGCGGGGTGTGGATACGCAGTATTTT.

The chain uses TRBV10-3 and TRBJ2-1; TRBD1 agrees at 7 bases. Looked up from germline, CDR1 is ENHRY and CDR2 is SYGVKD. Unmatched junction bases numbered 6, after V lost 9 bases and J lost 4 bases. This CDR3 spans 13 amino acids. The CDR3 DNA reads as TGTGCCATTACCGGGACAGAATACAATGAGCAGTTCTTC. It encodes CAITGTEYNEQFF.

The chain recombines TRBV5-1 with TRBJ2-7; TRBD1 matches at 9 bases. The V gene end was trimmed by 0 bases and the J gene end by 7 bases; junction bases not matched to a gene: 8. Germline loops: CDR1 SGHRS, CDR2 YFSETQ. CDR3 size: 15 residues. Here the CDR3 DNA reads TGCGCCAGCAGCTTGGGGGGACAGGGTTTTGGTGAGCAGTACTTC. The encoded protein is CASSLGGQGFGEQYF.

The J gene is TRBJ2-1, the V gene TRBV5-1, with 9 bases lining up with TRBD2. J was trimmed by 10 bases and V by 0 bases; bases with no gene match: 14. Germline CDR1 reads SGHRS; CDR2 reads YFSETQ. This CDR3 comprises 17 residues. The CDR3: CASSLVGAGGLVWEQFF. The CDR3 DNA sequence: TGCGCCAGCAGCTTGGTGGGAGCGGGGGGACTTGTATGGGAGCAGTTCTTC.

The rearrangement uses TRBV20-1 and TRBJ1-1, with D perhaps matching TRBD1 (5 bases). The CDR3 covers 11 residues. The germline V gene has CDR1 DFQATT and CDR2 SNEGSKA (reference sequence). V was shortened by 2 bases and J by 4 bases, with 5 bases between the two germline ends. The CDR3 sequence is CSARQGTEAFF. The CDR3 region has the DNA TGCAGTGCTAGACAGGGCACTGAAGCTTTCTTT.

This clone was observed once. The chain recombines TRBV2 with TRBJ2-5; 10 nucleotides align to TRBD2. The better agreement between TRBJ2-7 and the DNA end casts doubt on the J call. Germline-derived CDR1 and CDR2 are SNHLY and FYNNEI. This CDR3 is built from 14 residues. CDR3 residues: CASSPRLAGYEQYF. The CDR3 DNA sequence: TGTGCCAGCAGTCCCCGACTAGCGGGCTACGAGCAGTACTTC.

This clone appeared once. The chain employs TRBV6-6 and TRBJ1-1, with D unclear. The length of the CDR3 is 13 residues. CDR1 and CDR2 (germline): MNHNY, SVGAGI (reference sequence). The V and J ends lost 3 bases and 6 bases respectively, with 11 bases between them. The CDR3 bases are TGTGCCAGCAGTTATGTTATCGGTGCTGAAGCTTTCTTT. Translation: CASSYVIGAEAFF.

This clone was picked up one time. The CDR3 here is CASRAGRSPNYGYTF. The CDR3 DNA is TGTGCCAGCAGGGCAGGGCGTTCGCCTAACTATGGCTACACCTTC. The chain links TRBV6-5 to TRBJ1-2, with D maybe TRBD1 (5 bases). Germline CDR1 is MNHEY and CDR2 is SVGAGI. The V end lost 6 bases, the J end lost 0 bases, and 14 bases lay between the germline ends. This CDR3 contains 15 residues.

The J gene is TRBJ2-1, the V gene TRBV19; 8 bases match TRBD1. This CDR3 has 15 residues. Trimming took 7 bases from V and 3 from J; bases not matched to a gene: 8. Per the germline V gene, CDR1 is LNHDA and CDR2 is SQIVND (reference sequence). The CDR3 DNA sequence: TGTGCCAGTAAGCCCCAGGGGGCCGTCTACAATGAGCAGTTCTTC. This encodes CASKPQGAVYNEQFF.

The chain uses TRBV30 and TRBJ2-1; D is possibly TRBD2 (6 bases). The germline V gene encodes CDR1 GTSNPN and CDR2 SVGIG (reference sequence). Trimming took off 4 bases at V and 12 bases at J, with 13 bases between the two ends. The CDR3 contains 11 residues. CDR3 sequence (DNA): TGTGCCTGGACTGGTGGGGGAGGGCAGTTCTTC. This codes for CAWTGGGGQFF.

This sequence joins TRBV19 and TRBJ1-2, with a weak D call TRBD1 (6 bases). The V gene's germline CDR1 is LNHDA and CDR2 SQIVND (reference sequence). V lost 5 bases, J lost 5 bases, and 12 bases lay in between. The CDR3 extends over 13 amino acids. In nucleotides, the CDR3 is TGTGCCAGTAGTCCAAGGACAGCTTATGGCTACACCTTC. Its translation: CASSPRTAYGYTF.

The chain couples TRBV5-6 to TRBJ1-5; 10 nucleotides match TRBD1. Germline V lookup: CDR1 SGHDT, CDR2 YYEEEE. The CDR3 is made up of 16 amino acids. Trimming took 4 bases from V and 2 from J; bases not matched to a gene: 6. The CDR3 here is CASSPRGQGGNQPQHF. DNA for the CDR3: TGTGCCAGCAGCCCAAGAGGACAGGGGGGCAATCAGCCCCAGCATTTT.

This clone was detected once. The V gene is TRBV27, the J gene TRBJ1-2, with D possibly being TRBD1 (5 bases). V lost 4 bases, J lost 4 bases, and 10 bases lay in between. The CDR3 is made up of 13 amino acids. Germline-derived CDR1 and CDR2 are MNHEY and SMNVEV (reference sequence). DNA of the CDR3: TGTGCCAGCAGTTGGTCCGGGGGCTATGGCTACACCTTC. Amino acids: CASSWSGGYGYTF.

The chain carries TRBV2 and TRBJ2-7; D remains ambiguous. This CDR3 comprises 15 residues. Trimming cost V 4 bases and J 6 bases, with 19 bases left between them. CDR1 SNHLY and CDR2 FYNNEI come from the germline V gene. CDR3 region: CASSAWLVKDPEQYF. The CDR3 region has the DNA TGTGCCAGCAGTGCCTGGCTAGTTAAAGATCCCGAGCAGTACTTC. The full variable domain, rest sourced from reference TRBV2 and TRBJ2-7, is EPEVTQTPSHQVTQMGQEVILRCVPISNHLYFYWYRQILGQKVEFLVSFYNNEISEKSEIFDDQFSVERPDGSNFTLKIRSTKLEDSAMYFCASSAWLVKDPEQYFGPGTRLTVT.

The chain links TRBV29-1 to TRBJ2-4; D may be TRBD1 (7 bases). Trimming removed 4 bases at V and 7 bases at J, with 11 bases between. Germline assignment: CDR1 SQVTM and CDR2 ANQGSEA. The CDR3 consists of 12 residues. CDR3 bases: TGCAGCGTTGGGACAGGAGGGAACATTCAGTACTTC. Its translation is CSVGTGGNIQYF. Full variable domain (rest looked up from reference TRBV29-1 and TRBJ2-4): SAVISQKPSRDICQRGTSLTIQCQVDSQVTMMFWYRQQPGQSLTLIATANQGSEATYESGFVIDKFPISRPNLTFSTLTVSNMSPEDSSIYLCSVGTGGNIQYFGAGTRLSVL.

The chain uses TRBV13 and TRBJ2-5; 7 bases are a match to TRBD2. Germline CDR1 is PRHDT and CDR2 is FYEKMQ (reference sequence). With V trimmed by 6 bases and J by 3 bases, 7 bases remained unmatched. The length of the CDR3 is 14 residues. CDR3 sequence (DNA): TGTGCCAGCAGATGGACTGGGGGGGAAGAGACCCAGTACTTC. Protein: CASRWTGGEETQYF.

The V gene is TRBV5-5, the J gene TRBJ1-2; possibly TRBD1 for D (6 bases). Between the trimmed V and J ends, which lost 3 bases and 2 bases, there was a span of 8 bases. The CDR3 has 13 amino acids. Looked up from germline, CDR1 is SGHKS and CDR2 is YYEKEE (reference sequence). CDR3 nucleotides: TGTGCCAGCAGCTCCACAGGGAACTATGGCTACACCTTC. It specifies CASSSTGNYGYTF.

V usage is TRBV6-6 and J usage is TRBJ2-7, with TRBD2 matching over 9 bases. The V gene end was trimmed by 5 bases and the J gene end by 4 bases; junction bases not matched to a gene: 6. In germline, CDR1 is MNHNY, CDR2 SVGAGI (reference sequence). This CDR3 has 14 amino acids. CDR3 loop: CASSLAGKKYEQYF. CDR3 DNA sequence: TGTGCCAGCAGTCTAGCGGGGAAGAAGTACGAGCAGTACTTC.

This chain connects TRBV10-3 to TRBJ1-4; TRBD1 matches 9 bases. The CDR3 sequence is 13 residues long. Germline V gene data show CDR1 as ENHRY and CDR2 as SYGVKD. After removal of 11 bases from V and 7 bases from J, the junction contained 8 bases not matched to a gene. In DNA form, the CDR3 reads TGTGCCTCCACCGGGACAGGGTCTGAAAAACTGTTTTTT. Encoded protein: CASTGTGSEKLFF.

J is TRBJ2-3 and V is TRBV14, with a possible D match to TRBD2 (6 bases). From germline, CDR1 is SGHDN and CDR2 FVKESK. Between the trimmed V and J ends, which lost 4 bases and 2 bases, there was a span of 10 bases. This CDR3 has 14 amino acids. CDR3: CASSRTSLTDTQYF. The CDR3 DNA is TGTGCCAGCAGCCGTACTAGCCTCACAGATACGCAGTATTTT. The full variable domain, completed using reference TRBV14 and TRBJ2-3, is EAGVTQFPSHSVIEKGQTVTLRCDPISGHDNLYWYRRVMGKEIKFLLHFVKESKQDESGMPNNRFLAERTGGTYSTLKVQPAELEDSGVYFCASSRTSLTDTQYFGPGTRLTVL.